One and the same sample provided the 15 T cell receptor beta chains below, sequenced in a study of blood T cell repertoires in COVID-19. The protocol was immunoSEQ multiplex PCR, while the TCRdb copy is restricted to in-frame clones and leaves out a portion. The table has 190,000 or so clones, 70% to 85% seen once; the top ten hold 9.8%. The specimen sequenced was peripheral blood. The receptor source for this set is a woman of 80 years or more with acute or convalescent COVID-19.

CDR3 residues: CASSWGVGEKLFF. The CDR3 DNA is TGTGCCAGCAGTTGGGGGGTAGGGGAAAAACTGTTTTTT. V gene TRBV12-3 or TRBV12-4 combines with J gene TRBJ1-4; D is possibly TRBD1 (5 bases). Trimming removed 4 bases from V and 8 bases from J, with 11 bases in between. The CDR3 runs to 13 residues.

This chain uses TRBV7-9 with TRBJ1-2; D gene unclear. The V end was cut by 4 bases, the J end by 7 bases, with 16 bases between. In germline, CDR1 is SEHNR, CDR2 FQNEAQ (reference sequence). The CDR3 runs 14 residues. The CDR3: CASSWDAGFSGYTF. Written as DNA, the CDR3 is TGTGCCAGCAGCTGGGATGCGGGATTTAGTGGCTACACCTTC.

Concerning this clone: The junction departs from germline at one end; a sequencing error may be responsible. The chain combines TRBV11-2 with TRBJ2-1, with D perhaps TRBD2 (6 bases). CDR1 is SGHAT and CDR2 is FQNNGV in the germline V gene. The length of the CDR3 is 13 residues. The CDR3 DNA reads as TGTGCCAGCAGCTTAGATTTACCCAGGGACTTACTCTTC. Its protein product is CASSLDLPRDLLF. Combining the CDR3 with reference TRBV11-2 and TRBJ2-1 gives the whole variable domain EAGVAQSPRYKIIEKRQSVAFWCNPISGHATLYWYQQILGQGPKLLIQFQNNGVVDDSQLPKDRFSAERLKGVDSTLKIQPAKLEDSAVYLCASSLDLPRDLLFGPGTRLTVL.

This clone was recorded only once. The chain links TRBV6-1 to TRBJ2-7; a weak D match, TRBD1 (6 bases). From germline, CDR1 is MNHNS and CDR2 SASEGT. The CDR3 runs 15 residues. The germline V and J ends were trimmed by 2 bases and 0 bases, with 11 bases remaining between them. The CDR3 DNA sequence: TGTGCCAGCAGTGAATCTGGGGGCGGCTCCTACGAGCAGTACTTC. It translates to CASSESGGGSYEQYF.

V is TRBV3-1 (or the pseudogene TRBV3-2) and J is TRBJ1-1; possibly TRBD1 for D (5 bases). From germline, CDR1 is LGHDT and CDR2 YNNKEL (reference sequence). The V end was cut by 3 bases, the J end by 4 bases, with 12 bases between. This CDR3 has 14 residues. CDR3 residues: CASSQLSQGTEAFF. For the CDR3, the DNA is TGTGCCAGCAGCCAGCTTTCCCAGGGCACTGAAGCTTTCTTT.

This clone was seen a single time. The chain couples TRBV5-1 to TRBJ2-3, with 9 bases lining up with TRBD1. The germline gives CDR1 SGHRS, CDR2 YFSETQ. The CDR3 spans 16 residues. Germline trimming cut 0 bases from V and 2 bases from J; bases unmatched to any gene: 4. CDR3 loop: CASSLGWTGVTDTQYF. The CDR3 bases are TGCGCCAGCAGCTTGGGATGGACAGGGGTCACAGATACGCAGTATTTT. Based on the CDR3 plus reference TRBV5-1 and TRBJ2-3, the full variable domain is KAGVTQTPRYLIKTRGQQVTLSCSPISGHRSVSWYQQTPGQGLQFLFEYFSETQRNKGNFPGRFSGRQFSNSRSEMNVSTLELGDSALYLCASSLGWTGVTDTQYFGPGTRLTVL.

The J gene is TRBJ2-3, the V gene TRBV27; TRBD1 might be the D (6 bases). Looked up from germline, CDR1 is MNHEY and CDR2 is SMNVEV (reference sequence). This CDR3 is 13 amino acids long. With 0 bases removed from V and 8 bases from J, the gap between germline ends came to 9 bases. The CDR3 nucleotides read TGTGCCAGCAGTTTATCGACCAGGGGTACGCAGTATTTT. Protein: CASSLSTRGTQYF.

This chain uses TRBV19 with TRBJ2-7; TRBD2 matches at 7 bases. The CDR3 runs to 15 residues. Germline loops: CDR1 LNHDA, CDR2 SQIVND (reference sequence). Trimming at V came to 6 bases and at J to 5 bases, leaving 13 bases not matched to a gene. The CDR3 DNA reads TGTGCCAGTAGCGGGAGGAGTCAGGATCGCCACGAGCAGTACTTC. This translates into CASSGRSQDRHEQYF.

The CDR3 coding sequence is TGTGCCACCAGCAGGGGTGGGAGCTCTGGAAACACCATATATTTT. It codes for CATSRGGSSGNTIYF. V and J are TRBV15 and TRBJ1-3; D remains unclear. The CDR3 length is 15 residues. Germline V gene sequence: CDR1 LNHNV, CDR2 YYDKDF (reference sequence). Trimming left V 3 bases short and J 0 bases short, with 9 bases between. The full variable domain, its missing parts supplied by reference TRBV15 and TRBJ1-3, is DAMVIQNPRYQVTQFGKPVTLSCSQTLNHNVMYWYQQKSSQAPKLLFHYYDKDFNNEADTPDNFQSRRPNTSFCFLDIRSPGLGDTAMYLCATSRGGSSGNTIYFGEGSWLTVV.

The rearrangement links TRBV2 to TRBJ2-2; 9 bases map to TRBD1. The CDR3 length is 15 residues. Trimming removed 8 bases from V and 4 bases from J; junction bases left unmatched: 8. Germline V lookup: CDR1 SNHLY, CDR2 FYNNEI. The CDR3 region is CASQSTGGGTGELFF. CDR3 coding DNA: TGTGCCAGCCAATCGACAGGGGGAGGCACCGGGGAGCTGTTTTTT.

The CDR3 loop reads CATSGTGGPPLHF. CDR3 nucleotides: TGTGCCACCAGCGGGACAGGGGGCCCACCCCTCCACTTT. V usage is TRBV15 and J usage is TRBJ1-6; 12 bases are a match to TRBD1. CDR3 length: 13 amino acids. J lost 11 bases, V lost 5 bases, and 1 base had no gene match. Germline CDR1 reads LNHNV; CDR2 reads YYDKDF (reference sequence).

This clone has a handful of counts. The chain joins TRBV2 to TRBJ1-2; 9 bases line up with TRBD1. The V segment lost 7 bases and the J segment 8 bases; nucleotides outside the gene matches: 5. The CDR3 length is 12 residues. Germline loops: CDR1 SNHLY, CDR2 FYNNEI. Here the CDR3 DNA reads TGTGCCAGCATTCGGGACAGGGAAGGCTACACCTTC. Its protein product is CASIRDREGYTF.

This clone was detected only once. The chain couples TRBV11-3 to TRBJ2-1; D remains unclear. The CDR3 covers 14 residues. Germline assignment: CDR1 SGHNT and CDR2 YENEEA. Trimming removed 4 bases at V and 0 bases at J, with 7 bases between. CDR3 amino acids: CASSYSSSYNEQFF. The CDR3 DNA sequence: TGTGCCAGCAGCTATAGCAGCTCCTACAATGAGCAGTTCTTC.

V gene TRBV11-2 combines with J gene TRBJ2-2; 7 bases match TRBD1. The germline gives CDR1 SGHAT, CDR2 FQNNGV. CDR3 size: 14 residues. The V gene end was trimmed by 5 bases and the J gene end by 3 bases; junction bases not matched to a gene: 3. The DNA for the CDR3 is TGTGCCAGCAGCGTGGGACAGTACACCGGGGAGCTGTTTTTT. The encoded protein is CASSVGQYTGELFF.

The chain combines TRBV19 with TRBJ2-7; no clear D. Germline CDR1 is LNHDA and CDR2 is SQIVND (reference sequence). The CDR3 spans 13 residues. V gave up 3 bases and J gave up 4 bases, with 10 bases separating them. The CDR3 DNA reads as TGTGCCAGTAGTATTCGTCGCGGTTACGAGCAGTACTTC. Translated, it gives CASSIRRGYEQYF.